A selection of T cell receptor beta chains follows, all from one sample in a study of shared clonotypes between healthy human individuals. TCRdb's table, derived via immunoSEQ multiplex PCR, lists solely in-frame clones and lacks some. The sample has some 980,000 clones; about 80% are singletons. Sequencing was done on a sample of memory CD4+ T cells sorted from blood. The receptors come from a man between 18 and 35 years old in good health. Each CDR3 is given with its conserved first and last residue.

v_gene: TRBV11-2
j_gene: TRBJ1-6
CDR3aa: CASSSRGGGKNSPLHF

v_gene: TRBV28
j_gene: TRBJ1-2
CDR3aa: CASSPSGYGYTF

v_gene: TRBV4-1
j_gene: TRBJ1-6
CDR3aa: CASSQEGPGSSYNSPLHF

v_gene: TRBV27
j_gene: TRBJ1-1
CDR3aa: CATSQRQGGEAFF

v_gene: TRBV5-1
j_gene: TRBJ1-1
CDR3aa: CASSPVSSAFF

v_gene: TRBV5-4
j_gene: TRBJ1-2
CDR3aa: CASSLGQGAGNYGYTF

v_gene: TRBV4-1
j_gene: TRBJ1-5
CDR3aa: CASSQEGGMGNQPQHF

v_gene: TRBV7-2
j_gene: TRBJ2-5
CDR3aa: CASSLAGGGRTQYF

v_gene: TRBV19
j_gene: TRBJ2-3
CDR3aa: CASSLGASTDTQYF

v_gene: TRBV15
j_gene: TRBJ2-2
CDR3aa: CATSPPQDGNTGELFF

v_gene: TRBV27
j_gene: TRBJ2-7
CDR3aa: CASSRGQVLGEQYF

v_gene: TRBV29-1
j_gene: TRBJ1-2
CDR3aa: CSVESGKGNIYGYTF

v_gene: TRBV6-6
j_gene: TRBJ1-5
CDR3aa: CASSYLPGYSNQPQHF

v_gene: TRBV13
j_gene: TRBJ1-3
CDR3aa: CASSLGQGVAGNTIYF

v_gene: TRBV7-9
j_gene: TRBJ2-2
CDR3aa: CASSSGRGDSGELFF

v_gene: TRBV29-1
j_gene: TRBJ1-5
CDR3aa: CSVQQGTGNQPQHF

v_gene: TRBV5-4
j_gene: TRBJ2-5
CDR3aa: CASSPGRGGLEETQYF

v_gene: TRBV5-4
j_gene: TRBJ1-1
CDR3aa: CASSIPGLGTEAFF

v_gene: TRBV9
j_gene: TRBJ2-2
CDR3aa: CASSVGADRAKGGELFF

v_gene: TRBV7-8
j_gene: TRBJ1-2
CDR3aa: CASSLELAQYGYTF

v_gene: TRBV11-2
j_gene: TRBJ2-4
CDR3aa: CASSSTGKERDIQYF

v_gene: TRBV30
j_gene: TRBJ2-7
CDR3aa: CAWSIQSYEQYF

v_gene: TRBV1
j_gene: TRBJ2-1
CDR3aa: CTSSQDGTSGSYNEQFF

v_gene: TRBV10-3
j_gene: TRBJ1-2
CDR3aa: CAISPSPGQGVYGYTF

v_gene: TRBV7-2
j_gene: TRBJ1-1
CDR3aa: CASSLVYTEAFF

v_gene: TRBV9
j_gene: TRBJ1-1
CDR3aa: CASSVNSRGFEAFF

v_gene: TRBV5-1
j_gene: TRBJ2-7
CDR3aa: CASSQRQDSYEQYF

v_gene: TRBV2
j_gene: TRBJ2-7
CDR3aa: CASSLRTTALYEQYF

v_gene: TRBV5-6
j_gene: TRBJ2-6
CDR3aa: CASSLGTSGANVLTF

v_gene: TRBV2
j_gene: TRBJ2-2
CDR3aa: CASRKLAGNTGELFF

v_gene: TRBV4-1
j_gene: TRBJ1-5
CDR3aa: CASRTTQGQQDQPQHF

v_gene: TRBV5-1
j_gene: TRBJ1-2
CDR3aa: CASSSGQGGLYGYTF

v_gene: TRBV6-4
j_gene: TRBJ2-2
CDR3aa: CAISAQGAGGELFF

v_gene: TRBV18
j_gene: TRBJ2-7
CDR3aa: CASSPKTRPYEQYF

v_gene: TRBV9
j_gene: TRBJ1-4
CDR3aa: CASSVTGGEEKLFF

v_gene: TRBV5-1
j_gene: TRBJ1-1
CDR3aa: CASSLAPGSPNTEAFF

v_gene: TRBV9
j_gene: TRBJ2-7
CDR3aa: CASSHLDRAASYEQYF

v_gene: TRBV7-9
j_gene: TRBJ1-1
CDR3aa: CASSFAGTNTEAFF

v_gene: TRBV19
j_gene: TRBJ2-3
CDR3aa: CASSARTGTDTQYF

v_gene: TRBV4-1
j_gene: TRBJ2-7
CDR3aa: CASSQVPTQGADEQYF

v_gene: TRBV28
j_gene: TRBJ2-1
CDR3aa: CASSLLAAGPNEQFF

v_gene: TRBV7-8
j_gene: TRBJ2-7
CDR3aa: CASSLRTSGTYEQYF

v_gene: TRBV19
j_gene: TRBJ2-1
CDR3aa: CASRILAGRNEQFF

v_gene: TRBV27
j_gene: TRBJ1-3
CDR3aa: CASRGTGQGNTIYF

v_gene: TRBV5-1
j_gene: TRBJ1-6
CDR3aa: CASSLTGASSYNSPLHF

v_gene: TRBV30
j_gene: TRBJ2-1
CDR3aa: CAWKKLELGYNEQFF

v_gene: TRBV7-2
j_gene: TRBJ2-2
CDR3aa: CASSLAEGYTGELFF

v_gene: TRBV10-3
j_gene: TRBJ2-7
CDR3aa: CATLEGTGAGYEQYF

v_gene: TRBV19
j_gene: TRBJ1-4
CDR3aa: CASADRGLEKLFF

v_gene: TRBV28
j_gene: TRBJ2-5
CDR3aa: CATRPPGGQETQYF

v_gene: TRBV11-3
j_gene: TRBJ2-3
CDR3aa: CASSYRRLAGGSDTQYF